These 3 T cell receptor beta chains were all obtained from the same sample, sequenced in a study of T cells after yellow fever vaccination. TCRdb ran MiXCR on the 5' RACE reads and lists one entry per CDR3 protein. The sample gives about 140,000 distinct CDR3 sequences, roughly 6.7% of which show up once; about 0.6% is in the top ten. This specimen consisted of CD4+ T cells sorted from PBMCs, obtained 10 days after the yellow fever booster vaccination. Source of these receptors: a man between 25 and 39 years old who received the YFV17D yellow fever vaccine.

Comment on this clonotype: A much larger clone is a single base away; this may be a read error. The rearrangement links TRBV7-2 to TRBJ2-5; 7 bases are a match to TRBD2. This CDR3 is built from 13 residues. CDR1 is SGHTA, CDR2 FQGNSA, per germline. CDR3 nucleotide sequence: TGTGCCAGCAACTTAGCGGGTGCAGAGACCCAGTACTTC. Protein product: CASNLAGAETQYF.

The table lists this clonotype with many counts. The chain carries TRBV10-3 and TRBJ1-6; D remains ambiguous. Germline V CDR1 and CDR2: ENHRY, SYGVKD. The V and J ends lost 6 bases and 7 bases respectively, with 13 bases between them. The CDR3 sequence is 14 residues long. CDR3 loop: CAISDLRGNSPLHF. The CDR3 region has the DNA TGTGCCATCAGCGACCTAAGAGGAAATTCACCCCTCCACTTT.

The V and J genes are TRBV20-1 and TRBJ2-3; D remains unclear. This CDR3 comprises 15 residues. The V gene lost 0 bases and the J gene lost 2 bases, with 12 bases spanning the gap. Germline V gives CDR1 DFQATT, CDR2 SNEGSKA (reference sequence). Here the CDR3 DNA reads TGCAGTGCTAGAGATGGTAGTGGAACCACAGATACGCAGTATTTT. It encodes CSARDGSGTTDTQYF.